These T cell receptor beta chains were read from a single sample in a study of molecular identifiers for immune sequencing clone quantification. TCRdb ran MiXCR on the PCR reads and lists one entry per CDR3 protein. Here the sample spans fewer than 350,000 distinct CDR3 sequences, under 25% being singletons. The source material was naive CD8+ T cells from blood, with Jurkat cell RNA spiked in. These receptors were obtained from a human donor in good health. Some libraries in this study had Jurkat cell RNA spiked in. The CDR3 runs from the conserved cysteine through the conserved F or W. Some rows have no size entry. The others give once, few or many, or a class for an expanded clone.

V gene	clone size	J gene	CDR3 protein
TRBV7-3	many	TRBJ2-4	CASSLPGLAKNIQYF
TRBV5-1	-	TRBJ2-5	CASGEGGSGGEPQYF
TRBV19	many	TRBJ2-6	CASSIAAGANVLTF
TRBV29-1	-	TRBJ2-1	CSVEEGQYNEQFF
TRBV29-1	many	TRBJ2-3	CSVEGKTGSTDTQYF
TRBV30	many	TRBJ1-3	CAWSPSGNTIYF
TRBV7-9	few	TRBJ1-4	CASSLVTGGFEKLFF
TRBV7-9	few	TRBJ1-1	CASSSGQGTEAFF
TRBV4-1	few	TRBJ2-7	CASSQGLSSSSYEQYF
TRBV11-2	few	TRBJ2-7	CASSLPSASLNEQYF
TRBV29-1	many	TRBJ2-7	CSVEGTYEGEQYF
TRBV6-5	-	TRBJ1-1	CASSYEVTGGTEAFF
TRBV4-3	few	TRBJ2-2	CASSLDRTNTGELFF
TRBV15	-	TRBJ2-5	CATSRDGGLAAQETQYF
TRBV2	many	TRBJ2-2	CASSHQTPRELFF
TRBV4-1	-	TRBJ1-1	CASSHHPGGSYTEAFF